The 31 T cell receptor beta chains below all came from one sample that was sequenced in a study of blood T cell repertoires in COVID-19. Assay: immunoSEQ multiplex PCR; the TCRdb copy retains only in-frame clones and omits some. Of hundreds of thousands of clones listed, around 87% are singletons. The sequencing input was PBMCs or T cells enriched from blood (not recorded which). These receptor sequences come from a man aged 25 to 40 who had recovered from COVID-19.

A note on this clone: Distinct nucleotide sequences in the sample also encode this CDR3. This chain uses TRBV30 with TRBJ1-5, with 7 bases that match TRBD1. Germline V gives CDR1 GTSNPN, CDR2 SVGIG (reference sequence). There are 14 residues in the CDR3. V lost 1 base and J lost 2; bases outside the gene matches: 2. CDR3 DNA sequence: TGTGCCTGGAGTGGGACAGGAGGCAATCAGCCCCAGCATTTT. Amino acid sequence: CAWSGTGGNQPQHF.

This clone has more than one count but fewer than ten. This chain connects TRBV21-1 to TRBJ1-2; the listed D gene, TRBD1, was not tested against the DNA. TRBV21-1 is a known pseudogene. There are 13 residues in the CDR3. CDR3 sequence (DNA): TGTGCCAGCCCTGAGACAGGGCCCTATGGCTACACCTTC. Residues: CASPETGPYGYTF.

V usage is TRBV9 and J usage is TRBJ1-3; tentatively, D is TRBD1 (5 bases). V gave up 3 bases and J gave up 0 bases, with 10 bases separating them. The CDR3 spans 15 residues. Germline CDR1 SGDLS, CDR2 YYNGEE. The CDR3 DNA sequence: TGTGCCAGCAGCGGACCACAGGACTCTGGAAACACCATATATTTT. It specifies CASSGPQDSGNTIYF.

The V gene is TRBV24-1, the J gene TRBJ2-7, with 10 bases fitting TRBD2. Trimming at V came to 3 bases and at J to 1 base, leaving 8 bases not matched to a gene. CDR3 length: 17 residues. Germline lookup yields CDR1 KGHDR and CDR2 SFDVKD. For the CDR3, the DNA is TGTGCCACCAGTGATCAAGCGGGAGGGCCTTTATCCTACGAGCAGTACTTC. Its protein is CATSDQAGGPLSYEQYF.

This chain connects TRBV12-3 or TRBV12-4 to TRBJ2-1; 13 nucleotides match TRBD2. This CDR3 has 12 amino acids. V lost 4 bases to trimming and J lost 14 bases; unmatched junction nucleotides: 2. The CDR3 DNA reads as TGTGCCAGCAGTTCTGGGACTAGCGGGAAGTTCTTC. Amino acid sequence: CASSSGTSGKFF.

The chain has TRBV12-5 and TRBJ1-3; D perhaps matches TRBD1 (6 bases). Per germline, CDR1 LGHNT and CDR2 FRNRAP. The CDR3 runs 18 residues. Between the trimmed V and J ends, which lost 4 bases and 0 bases, there was a span of 19 bases. In DNA, the CDR3 is TGTGCTAGTGGTTCCAACCCAAAGGGACAAATCTCTGGAAACACCATATATTTT. Its protein product is CASGSNPKGQISGNTIYF.

The V gene is TRBV6-6, the J gene TRBJ2-3, with 9 bases aligning to TRBD2. The CDR3 has 14 amino acids. The germline V gene encodes CDR1 MNHNY and CDR2 SVGAGI (reference sequence). V gave up 6 bases and J gave up 6 bases; unmatched junction bases: 7. CDR3 in DNA: TGTGCCAGCAGACATAGCGGGAGTGGTGATACGCAGTATTTT. As protein: CASRHSGSGDTQYF.

The V call is TRBV7-6, the J call TRBJ1-5; 7 bases match TRBD1. This CDR3 is built from 13 residues. Trimming took 7 bases from V and 2 from J; bases not matched to a gene: 2. Germline CDR1 reads SGHVS; CDR2 reads FNYEAQ. CDR3 DNA: TGTGCCAGCAATCAGGGGGGCAATCAGCCCCAGCATTTT. Translated: CASNQGGNQPQHF.

The chain recombines TRBV19 with TRBJ1-2, with 7 bases aligning to TRBD1. V trimming: 5 bases; J trimming: 4 bases; junction bases outside the gene matches: 16. The germline CDR1 and CDR2 sequences are LNHDA and SQIVND (reference sequence). The CDR3 contains 17 residues. Here the CDR3 DNA reads TGTGCCAGTAGTTCTAATAGGAGGGGGCGAGAGACCTATGGCTACACCTTC. Translated, it gives CASSSNRRGRETYGYTF.

As regards this clone: The same CDR3 also results from other DNA sequences found in this sample. The rearrangement links TRBV18 to TRBJ2-7, with 8 bases fitting TRBD2. The ends lost 0 bases at V and 0 bases at J; junction bases unmatched: 1. Per germline, CDR1 KGHSH and CDR2 LQKENI. The CDR3 length is 15 residues. CDR3: CASSPPSGSSYEQYF. In DNA form, the CDR3 reads TGTGCCAGCTCACCACCGAGCGGGAGCTCCTACGAGCAGTACTTC.

This chain connects TRBV9 to TRBJ1-1; D unresolved. CDR3 length: 15 amino acids. Between the trimmed V and J ends, which lost 3 bases and 1 base, there was a span of 13 bases. Germline CDR1 SGDLS, CDR2 YYNGEE. CDR3 sequence (DNA): TGTGCCAGCAGCGCAGACTGGGTTGGGAACACTGAAGCTTTCTTT. Translation: CASSADWVGNTEAFF.

This chain links TRBV15 with TRBJ2-3; the match to TRBD2 covers 13 bases. Germline CDR1 is LNHNV and CDR2 is YYDKDF (reference sequence). V trimming: 0 bases; J trimming: 3 bases; junction bases outside the gene matches: 6. This CDR3 spans 18 amino acids. The CDR3 here is CATSRDPGLAGRTDTQYF. In DNA, the CDR3 is TGTGCCACCAGCAGAGATCCGGGACTAGCGGGAAGGACAGATACGCAGTATTTT.

This clone was detected only once. The V gene is TRBV12-3 or TRBV12-4, the J gene TRBJ1-4; D might be TRBD1 (6 bases). The ends were cut back, 6 bases at V and 7 bases at J, with 12 bases in the middle. The CDR3 extends over 13 amino acids. CDR3 nucleotides: TGTGCCAGCAGGTTTAACAGGGCTGAAAAACTGTTTTTT. As protein: CASRFNRAEKLFF.

The V call is TRBV12-5, the J call TRBJ1-5; D gene ambiguous. This CDR3 spans 17 amino acids. Germline lookup yields CDR1 LGHNT and CDR2 FRNRAP. Trimming shortened V by 2 bases and J by 2 bases, and 16 bases separated the two germline ends. The CDR3 region is CASGLFFGAGRNQPQHF. DNA for the CDR3: TGTGCTAGTGGTTTGTTCTTCGGCGCAGGCCGCAATCAGCCCCAGCATTTT.

The J gene is TRBJ2-5, the V gene TRBV19; 8 nucleotides match TRBD2. This CDR3 has 15 amino acids. Losses at the gene ends were 2 bases for V and 4 bases for J; bases not matched to a gene: 6. Germline lookup yields CDR1 LNHDA and CDR2 SQIVND (reference sequence). CDR3 in DNA: TGTGCCAGTAGTATAAAGGTCGGGGGGGTAGAGACCCAGTACTTC. This codes for CASSIKVGGVETQYF. Full variable domain (remainder filled in from reference TRBV19 and TRBJ2-5): DGGITQSPKYLFRKEGQNVTLSCEQNLNHDAMYWYRQDPGQGLRLIYYSQIVNDFQKGDIAEGYSVSREKKESFPLTVTSAQKNPTAFYLCASSIKVGGVETQYFGPGTRLLVL.

This clone was seen just once. The V call is TRBV2, the J call TRBJ1-3; D is perhaps TRBD1 (5 bases). The CDR3 is 15 residues long. The germline CDR1 and CDR2 sequences are SNHLY and FYNNEI. V was clipped by 2 bases and J by 3 bases, with 11 bases between them. CDR3 loop: CASSERGGDGNTIYF. CDR3 DNA: TGTGCCAGCAGTGAACGTGGAGGGGATGGAAACACCATATATTTT.

In its sample, this clone was seen once. The chain joins TRBV19 to TRBJ1-1; 8 positions agree with TRBD1. The CDR3 contains 16 residues. With 4 bases clipped from V and 2 bases from J, the junction kept 9 bases outside the gene matches. Germline CDR1 is LNHDA and CDR2 is SQIVND (reference sequence). Written as DNA, the CDR3 is TGTGCCAGTAGTACGCCTGGACAGGGCCTAAACACTGAAGCTTTCTTT. Its translation is CASSTPGQGLNTEAFF.

The chain recombines TRBV19 with TRBJ2-7, with 7 bases that match TRBD1. Germline lookup yields CDR1 LNHDA and CDR2 SQIVND (reference sequence). Germline trimming cut 6 bases from V and 4 bases from J; bases unmatched to any gene: 12. The CDR3 loop spans 15 amino acids. The CDR3 DNA follows: TGTGCCAGTAGCACCCCCGGGACAGAGATGTACGAGCAGTACTTC. Translated, it gives CASSTPGTEMYEQYF.

The chain joins TRBV27 to TRBJ1-2; 8 nucleotides line up with TRBD1. The ends lost 3 bases at V and 8 bases at J; junction bases unmatched: 5. This CDR3 region has 13 residues. Germline V CDR1 and CDR2: MNHEY, SMNVEV (reference sequence). The CDR3 here is CASSLTGVMGYTF. CDR3 DNA sequence: TGTGCCAGCAGTTTGACAGGGGTAATGGGCTACACCTTC.

This chain uses TRBV3-1 (or the pseudogene TRBV3-2) with TRBJ2-7; 12 bases agree with TRBD2. V lost 4 bases to trimming and J lost 2 bases; unmatched junction nucleotides: 3. The CDR3 sequence is 15 residues long. The germline CDR1 and CDR2 sequences are LGHDT and YNNKEL (reference sequence). The CDR3 DNA reads as TGTGCCAGCAGCCTGTGGACTAGCGGGACCTACGAGCAGTACTTC. It codes for CASSLWTSGTYEQYF.

This chain connects TRBV12-3 or TRBV12-4 to TRBJ1-4, with no clear D. The length of the CDR3 is 13 residues. With 5 bases removed from V and 4 bases from J, the gap between germline ends came to 8 bases. The CDR3 DNA reads TGTGCCAGCAGTCACAACAGTAATGAAAAACTGTTTTTT. Translation: CASSHNSNEKLFF.

The chain recombines TRBV12-3 or TRBV12-4 with TRBJ2-5; TRBD2 might be the D (5 bases). Trimming shortened V by 6 bases and J by 1 base, and 9 bases separated the two germline ends. The CDR3 totals 13 residues. The CDR3 protein is CASSPGIQETQYF. In nucleotides, the CDR3 is TGTGCCAGCAGCCCGGGAATCCAAGAGACCCAGTACTTC.

This clone was detected a few times. The chain has TRBV18 and TRBJ2-3, with a possible D match to TRBD2 (6 bases). Deletions cut 5 bases from V and 2 bases from J, with 14 bases between. The CDR3 runs to 15 residues. The germline V gene has CDR1 KGHSH and CDR2 LQKENI. DNA for the CDR3: TGTGCCAGCTCAAGTATACCGGGAGACACAGATACGCAGTATTTT. Its translation: CASSSIPGDTDTQYF.

The J gene is TRBJ2-3, the V gene TRBV24-1; possible D gene TRBD1, 5 bases. The length of the CDR3 is 15 residues. Trimming left V 9 bases short and J 0 bases short, with 15 bases between. Germline CDR1 KGHDR, CDR2 SFDVKD. The CDR3 DNA reads TGTGCCACCGCCGCTGACAGAGCAAGCACAGATACGCAGTATTTT. Its translation is CATAADRASTDTQYF.

The V call is TRBV3-1 (or the pseudogene TRBV3-2), the J call TRBJ1-2; possibly TRBD1 for D (5 bases). Between the trimmed V and J ends, which lost 2 bases and 5 bases, there was a span of 12 bases. This CDR3 spans 14 amino acids. Germline CDR1 LGHDT, CDR2 YNNKEL (reference sequence). In nucleotides, the CDR3 is TGTGCCAGCAGCCAACTAGACAGCGCTTATGGCTACACCTTC. Protein sequence: CASSQLDSAYGYTF.

The chain recombines TRBV9 with TRBJ2-5, with TRBD1 as a possible D gene (6 bases). This CDR3 contains 16 residues. The germline gives CDR1 SGDLS, CDR2 YYNGEE. V lost 3 bases to trimming and J lost 2 bases, with 17 bases between them. DNA of the CDR3: TGTGCCAGCAGCGCGCCCGCCGGGACACGGCAAGAGACCCAGTACTTC. Its translation is CASSAPAGTRQETQYF.

The chain has TRBV30 and TRBJ2-1, with TRBD2 matching over 7 bases. Germline CDR1 and CDR2: GTSNPN and SVGIG (reference sequence). The CDR3 is 19 residues long. V gave up 0 bases and J gave up 0 bases; unmatched junction bases: 14. The CDR3 sequence is CAWSVNPRDYSSSYNEQFF. The CDR3 coding sequence is TGTGCCTGGAGTGTAAACCCCCGGGACTATTCGAGCTCCTACAATGAGCAGTTCTTC.

This chain links TRBV5-1 with TRBJ2-2; TRBD2 is a possible D gene (6 bases). This CDR3 is built from 16 residues. Germline CDR1 is SGHRS and CDR2 is YFSETQ. Trimming shortened V by 0 bases and J by 5 bases, and 14 bases separated the two germline ends. CDR3 sequence: CASSLERRGRTGELFF. The DNA for the CDR3 is TGCGCCAGCAGCTTGGAAAGGCGGGGTCGGACCGGGGAGCTGTTTTTT. The whole variable domain, remainder taken from reference TRBV5-1 and TRBJ2-2, is KAGVTQTPRYLIKTRGQQVTLSCSPISGHRSVSWYQQTPGQGLQFLFEYFSETQRNKGNFPGRFSGRQFSNSRSEMNVSTLELGDSALYLCASSLERRGRTGELFFGEGSRLTVL.

The CDR3 loop reads CASSLGLAGSDTQYF. Written as DNA, the CDR3 is TGTGCCAGCAGCTTAGGACTAGCGGGATCAGATACGCAGTATTTT. The V and J genes are TRBV5-4 and TRBJ2-3; TRBD2 aligns across 12 bases. The CDR3 sequence is 15 residues long. Per germline, CDR1 SGHNT and CDR2 YYREEE (reference sequence). J gave up 4 bases and V 2 bases, and 2 bases lay outside the gene matches.

This clone was observed a single time. The chain employs TRBV3-1 (or the pseudogene TRBV3-2) and TRBJ2-1; no firm D call. Trimming stripped 7 bases from V and 4 bases from J, with 11 bases between. The CDR3 has 13 amino acids. Germline V CDR1 and CDR2: LGHDT, YNNKEL (reference sequence). Here the CDR3 reads CASTSIGYNEQFF. The CDR3 bases are TGTGCCAGCACCTCGATCGGGTACAATGAGCAGTTCTTC.

The V gene is TRBV19, the J gene TRBJ2-4; no definite D call. The germline V gene encodes CDR1 LNHDA and CDR2 SQIVND (reference sequence). This CDR3 comprises 14 residues. With 1 base removed from V and 8 bases from J, the gap between germline ends came to 12 bases. This CDR3 reads CASSIAQKPHIQYF. The CDR3 DNA reads TGTGCCAGTAGTATAGCCCAAAAGCCACACATTCAGTACTTC.